Given below is one T cell receptor (beta chain) in context. This sample was included in a study of blood T cell repertoires in COVID-19. Overall study context: The United States, Italy and Spain were the sources of the acute and convalescent COVID-19 samples. PBMCs, B-cell-depleted T cells, or T cells provided the cDNA or gDNA that made up the material.

Original processing notes: Amplifying reference gene primers gave estimates of nucleated cell counts. This table comes from immunoSEQ multiplex PCR, and its TCRdb copy is limited to in-frame clones, with some not included. V and J calls and clone size come straight from that table; D and trimming were deduced from the DNA. The sample lists under 200,000 clones, 86% occurring once. Trimming removed 2 bases at V and 10 bases at J, with 12 bases between. Per germline, CDR1 MNHEY and CDR2 SVGAGI. The CDR3 extends over 14 amino acids. The V gene is TRBV6-5, the J gene TRBJ1-6; D not resolved. This TCR was sampled from a man aged 50 to 59 with active or convalescent COVID-19. Sequencing was done on a sample of peripheral blood. In DNA, the CDR3 is TGTGCCAGCAGTTACGCGGGCCTGGGCTCACCCCTCCACTTT. Its protein product is CASSYAGLGSPLHF.